This T cell receptor (beta chain) came from a study of blood T cell repertoires in COVID-19. Study details: Acute and convalescent COVID-19 samples came from the United States, Italy and Spain.

Grouping used clinical history reported by participants in a survey and questionnaire. The CDR3 consists of 13 residues. Germline V gene lookup returns CDR1 SGHRS and CDR2 YFSETQ. Trimming took 4 bases from V and 5 from J; bases not matched to a gene: 5. In the source study's methods: Estimation of nucleated cell counts relied on the amplification of reference gene primers. The table came from immunoSEQ multiplex PCR; TCRdb's copy has only in-frame clones and leaves some out. V, J and clone size reflect that table, while D and trimming were determined from the DNA. In the table there are 300,000 to 400,000 clones, roughly 87% of which are singletons.

The sequenced sample was PBMCs or T cells enriched from blood (not recorded which). The V call is TRBV5-1, the J call TRBJ2-5; 7 positions match TRBD2. The TCR was taken from a woman aged 25 to 39 who had recovered from COVID-19. As DNA, the CDR3 is TGCGCCAGCAGCCTCCTCGGGGGGGAGACCCAGTACTTC. As protein: CASSLLGGETQYF. The variable domain in full, with the rest retrieved from reference TRBV5-1 and TRBJ2-5, is KAGVTQTPRYLIKTRGQQVTLSCSPISGHRSVSWYQQTPGQGLQFLFEYFSETQRNKGNFPGRFSGRQFSNSRSEMNVSTLELGDSALYLCASSLLGGETQYFGPGTRLLVL.